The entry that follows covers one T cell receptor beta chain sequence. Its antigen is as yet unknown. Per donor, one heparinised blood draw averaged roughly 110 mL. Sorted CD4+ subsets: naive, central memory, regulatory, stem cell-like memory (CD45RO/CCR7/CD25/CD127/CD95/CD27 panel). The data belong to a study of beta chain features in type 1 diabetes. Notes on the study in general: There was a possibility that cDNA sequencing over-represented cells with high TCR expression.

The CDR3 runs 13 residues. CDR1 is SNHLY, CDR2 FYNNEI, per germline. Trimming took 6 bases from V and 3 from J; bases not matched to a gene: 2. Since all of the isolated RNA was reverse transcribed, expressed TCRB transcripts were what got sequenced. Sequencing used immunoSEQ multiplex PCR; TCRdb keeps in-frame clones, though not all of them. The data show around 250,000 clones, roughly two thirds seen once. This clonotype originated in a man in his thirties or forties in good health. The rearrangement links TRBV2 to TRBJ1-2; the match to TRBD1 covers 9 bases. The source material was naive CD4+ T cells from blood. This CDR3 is CASRGTGHYGYTF. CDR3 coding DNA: TGTGCCAGCAGGGGGACAGGGCACTATGGCTACACCTTC. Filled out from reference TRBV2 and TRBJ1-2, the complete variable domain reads EPEVTQTPSHQVTQMGQEVILRCVPISNHLYFYWYRQILGQKVEFLVSFYNNEISEKSEIFDDQFSVERPDGSNFTLKIRSTKLEDSAMYFCASRGTGHYGYTFGSGTRLTVV.